This TCR beta chain was found in a study of control samples from healthy donors and cancer patients. Germline CDR1 reads MDHEN; CDR2 reads SYDVKM. Trimming cost V 3 bases and J 3 bases, with 8 bases left between them. The CDR3 consists of 13 residues. TCRdb's copy holds only in-frame clones and misses some; the assay was immunoSEQ multiplex PCR. The data contain about 82,000 clones, approximately 94% of them singletons. The origin of this receptor is a woman between 18 and 29 years old in good health. Sequencing was performed on blood. The rearrangement uses TRBV28 and TRBJ1-1; a possible D gene is TRBD1 (5 bases). CDR3 amino acids: CASSFEGYTEAFF. CDR3 bases: TGTGCCAGCAGTTTTGAGGGGTACACTGAAGCTTTCTTT.